The 8 T cell receptor beta chains below come from one sample, sequenced in a study of blood T cell repertoires in COVID-19. Sequencing used immunoSEQ multiplex PCR; TCRdb keeps in-frame clones, though not all of them. The sample lists about 330,000 clones, 86% seen once, with 1.5% to 2% in the top ten. The source material was peripheral blood. These TCRs come from a woman aged 50 to 65 with acute or convalescent COVID-19.

This clone has only a few counts. The V call is TRBV7-9, the J call TRBJ1-6; 10 bases are a match to TRBD1. V gave up 4 bases and J gave up 9 bases; unmatched junction bases: 0. The CDR3 spans 13 residues. The germline V gene encodes CDR1 SEHNR and CDR2 FQNEAQ (reference sequence). The CDR3 sequence is CASSWDRGSPLHF. The DNA for the CDR3 is TGTGCCAGCAGCTGGGACAGGGGTTCACCCCTCCACTTT. Filled out from reference TRBV7-9 and TRBJ1-6, the complete variable domain reads DTGVSQNPRHKITKRGQNVTFRCDPISEHNRLYWYRQTLGQGPEFLTYFQNEAQLEKSRLLSDRFSAERPKGSFSTLEIQRTEQGDSAMYLCASSWDRGSPLHFGNGTRLTVT.

The J gene is TRBJ2-7, the V gene TRBV5-6; D ambiguous. The ends were cut back, 2 bases at V and 3 bases at J, with 12 bases in the middle. The germline CDR1 and CDR2 sequences are SGHDT and YYEEEE. The CDR3 extends over 14 amino acids. The CDR3 reads CASSFGDNNYEQYF. Written as DNA, the CDR3 is TGTGCCAGCAGCTTTGGAGATAATAACTACGAGCAGTACTTC.

The V gene is TRBV24-1, the J gene TRBJ2-7; 7 bases are shared with TRBD1. The CDR3 contains 12 residues. From germline, CDR1 is KGHDR and CDR2 SFDVKD. J was trimmed by 3 bases and V by 7 bases; bases with no gene match: 2. The CDR3, as DNA: TGTGCCACCAGCCGACAGGGCTACGAGCAGTACTTC. Its translation is CATSRQGYEQYF.

The V call is TRBV4-1, the J call TRBJ2-3; no clear D gene. This CDR3 comprises 15 residues. CDR1 MGHRA and CDR2 YSYEKL come from the germline V gene. V was clipped by 1 base and J by 3 bases, with 11 bases between them. CDR3: CASSQVWSETDTQYF. CDR3 nucleotide sequence: TGCGCCAGCAGCCAAGTTTGGAGCGAGACAGATACGCAGTATTTT.

V gene TRBV27 combines with J gene TRBJ2-3; D perhaps matches TRBD2 (5 bases). The V and J ends lost 8 bases and 0 bases respectively, with 21 bases between them. From germline, CDR1 is MNHEY and CDR2 SMNVEV (reference sequence). The CDR3 covers 17 residues. This chain's CDR3 is CASCSSYSGPSTDTQYF. CDR3 DNA: TGTGCCAGCTGTTCATCGTACAGCGGTCCTAGCACAGATACGCAGTATTTT.

The V and J genes are TRBV7-2 and TRBJ1-1, with a tentative D call TRBD1 (5 bases). Germline loops: CDR1 SGHTA, CDR2 FQGNSA. Trimming shortened V by 3 bases and J by 4 bases, and 12 bases separated the two germline ends. This CDR3 contains 14 residues. CDR3 sequence: CASSFGGGGTEAFF. CDR3 in DNA: TGTGCCAGCAGCTTTGGCGGGGGAGGCACTGAAGCTTTCTTT.

CDR3 loop: CASGRGDFYNEQFF. CDR3 DNA sequence: TGTGCCAGCGGGAGGGGAGATTTCTACAATGAGCAGTTCTTC. This rearrangement joins TRBV11-2 to TRBJ2-1, with TRBD2 matching 7 bases. The CDR3 length is 14 residues. Germline CDR1 reads SGHAT; CDR2 reads FQNNGV. With V trimmed by 8 bases and J by 3 bases, 7 bases remained unmatched.

The genes are TRBV20-1 and TRBJ1-1; D not certain. CDR1 is DFQATT, CDR2 SNEGSKA, per germline (reference sequence). V was cut by 3 bases and J by 1 base, with 12 bases left in between. The CDR3 has 14 amino acids. As DNA, the CDR3 is TGCAGTGCTAGTGGCGCAACGAAGAACACTGAAGCTTTCTTT. It translates to CSASGATKNTEAFF.